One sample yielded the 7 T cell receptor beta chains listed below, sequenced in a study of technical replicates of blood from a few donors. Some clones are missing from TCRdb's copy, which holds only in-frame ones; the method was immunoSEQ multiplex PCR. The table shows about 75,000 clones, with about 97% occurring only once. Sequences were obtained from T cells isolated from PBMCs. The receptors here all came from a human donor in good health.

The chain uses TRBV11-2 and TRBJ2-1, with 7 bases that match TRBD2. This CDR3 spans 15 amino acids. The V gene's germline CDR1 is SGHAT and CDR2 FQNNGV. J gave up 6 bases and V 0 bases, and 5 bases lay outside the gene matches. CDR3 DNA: TGTGCCAGCAGCTTAGATTGGCTAGCGGCCAATGAGCAGTTCTTC. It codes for CASSLDWLAANEQFF.

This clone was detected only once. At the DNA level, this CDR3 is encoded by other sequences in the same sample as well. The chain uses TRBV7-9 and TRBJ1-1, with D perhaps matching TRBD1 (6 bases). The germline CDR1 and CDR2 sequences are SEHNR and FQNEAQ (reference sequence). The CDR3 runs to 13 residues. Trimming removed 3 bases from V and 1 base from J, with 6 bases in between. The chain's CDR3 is CASSLTGNTEAFF. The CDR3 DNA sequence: TGTGCCAGCAGCTTGACAGGGAACACTGAAGCTTTCTTT.

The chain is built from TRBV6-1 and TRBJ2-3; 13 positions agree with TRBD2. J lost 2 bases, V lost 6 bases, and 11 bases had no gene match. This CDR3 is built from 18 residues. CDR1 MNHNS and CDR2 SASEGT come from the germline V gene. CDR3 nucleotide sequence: TGTGCCAGCAGGGAACTAGCGGGGGGGCTCGGTTCCACAGATACGCAGTATTTT. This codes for CASRELAGGLGSTDTQYF.

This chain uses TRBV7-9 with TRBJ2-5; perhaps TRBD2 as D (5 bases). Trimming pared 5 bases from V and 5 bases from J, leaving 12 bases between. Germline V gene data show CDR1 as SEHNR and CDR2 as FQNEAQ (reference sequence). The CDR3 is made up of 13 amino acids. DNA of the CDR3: TGTGCCAGCAGCCTCGGGGTCCGGGAGACCCAGTACTTC. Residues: CASSLGVRETQYF.

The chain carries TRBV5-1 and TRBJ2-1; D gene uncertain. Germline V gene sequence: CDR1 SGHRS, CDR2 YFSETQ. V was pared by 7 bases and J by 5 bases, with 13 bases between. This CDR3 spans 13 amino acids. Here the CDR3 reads CASRTDWDNEQFF. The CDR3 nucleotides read TGCGCCAGCCGAACCGACTGGGACAATGAGCAGTTCTTC.

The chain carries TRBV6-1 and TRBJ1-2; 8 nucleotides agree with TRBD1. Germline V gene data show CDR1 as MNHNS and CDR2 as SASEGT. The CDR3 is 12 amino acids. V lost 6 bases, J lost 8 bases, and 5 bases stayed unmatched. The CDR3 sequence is CASSPDREGYTF. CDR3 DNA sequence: TGTGCCAGCAGCCCGGACAGGGAGGGCTACACCTTC.

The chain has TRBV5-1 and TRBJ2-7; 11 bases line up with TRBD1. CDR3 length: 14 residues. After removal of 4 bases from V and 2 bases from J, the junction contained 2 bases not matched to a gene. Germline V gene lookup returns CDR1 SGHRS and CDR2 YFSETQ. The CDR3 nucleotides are TGCGCCAGCAGCCCGGGACAGGGGGCCTACGAGCAGTACTTC. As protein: CASSPGQGAYEQYF.